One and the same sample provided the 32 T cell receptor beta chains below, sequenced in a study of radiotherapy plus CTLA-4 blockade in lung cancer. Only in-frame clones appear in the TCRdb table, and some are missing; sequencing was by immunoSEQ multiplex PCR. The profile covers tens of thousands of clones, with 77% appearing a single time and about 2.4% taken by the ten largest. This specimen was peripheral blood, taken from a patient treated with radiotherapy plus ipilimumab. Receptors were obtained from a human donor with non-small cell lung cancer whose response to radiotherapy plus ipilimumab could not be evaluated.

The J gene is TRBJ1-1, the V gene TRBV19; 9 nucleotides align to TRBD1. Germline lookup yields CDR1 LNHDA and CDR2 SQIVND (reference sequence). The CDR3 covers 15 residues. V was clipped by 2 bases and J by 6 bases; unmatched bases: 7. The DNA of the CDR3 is TGTGCCAGTAGTATAATTGGGACAGGGACGTCTGAAGCTTTCTTT. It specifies CASSIIGTGTSEAFF.

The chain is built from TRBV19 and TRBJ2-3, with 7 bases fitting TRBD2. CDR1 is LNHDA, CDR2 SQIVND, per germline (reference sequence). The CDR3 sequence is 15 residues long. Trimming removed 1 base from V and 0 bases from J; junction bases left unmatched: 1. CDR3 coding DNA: TGTGCCAGTAGTATAGGACTAGCAAGCACAGATACGCAGTATTTT. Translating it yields CASSIGLASTDTQYF. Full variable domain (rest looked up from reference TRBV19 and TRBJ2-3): DGGITQSPKYLFRKEGQNVTLSCEQNLNHDAMYWYRQDPGQGLRLIYYSQIVNDFQKGDIAEGYSVSREKKESFPLTVTSAQKNPTAFYLCASSIGLASTDTQYFGPGTRLTVL.

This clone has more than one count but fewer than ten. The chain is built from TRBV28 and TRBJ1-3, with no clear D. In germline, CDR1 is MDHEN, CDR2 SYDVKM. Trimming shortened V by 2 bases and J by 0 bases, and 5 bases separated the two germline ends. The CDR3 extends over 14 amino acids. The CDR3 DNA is TGTGCCAGCAGTTTAGTCAGCTCTGGAAACACCATATATTTT. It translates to CASSLVSSGNTIYF.

CDR3 protein: CASRPTGQGAVGDTQYF. In DNA, the CDR3 is TGCGCCAGCAGACCCACTGGACAGGGAGCTGTAGGTGATACGCAGTATTTT. V and J are TRBV4-3 and TRBJ2-3; 8 bases agree with TRBD1. Per germline, CDR1 LGHNA and CDR2 YSLEER. CDR3 size: 17 residues. The J segment lost 6 bases and the V segment lost 6 bases, leaving 17 bases of the junction unmatched.

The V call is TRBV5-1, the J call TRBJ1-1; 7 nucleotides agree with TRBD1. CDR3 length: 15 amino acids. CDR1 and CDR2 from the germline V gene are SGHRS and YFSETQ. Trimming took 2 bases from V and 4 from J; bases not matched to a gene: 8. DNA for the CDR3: TGCGCCAGCAGCTTAGGGACAGTGAGAGCCACTGAAGCTTTCTTT. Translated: CASSLGTVRATEAFF.

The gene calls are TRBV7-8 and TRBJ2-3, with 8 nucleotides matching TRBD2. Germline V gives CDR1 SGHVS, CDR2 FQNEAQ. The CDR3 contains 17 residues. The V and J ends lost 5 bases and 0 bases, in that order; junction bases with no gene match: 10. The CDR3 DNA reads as TGTGCCAGCAGCCACCTCCGGGCTAGCGGGAGCACAGATACGCAGTATTTT. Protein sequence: CASSHLRASGSTDTQYF.

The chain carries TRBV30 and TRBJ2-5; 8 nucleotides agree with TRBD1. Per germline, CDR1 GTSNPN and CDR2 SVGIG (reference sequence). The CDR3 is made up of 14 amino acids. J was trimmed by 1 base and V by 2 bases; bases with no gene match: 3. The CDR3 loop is CAWSQGAPQETQYF. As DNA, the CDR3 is TGTGCCTGGAGTCAGGGGGCGCCCCAAGAGACCCAGTACTTC.

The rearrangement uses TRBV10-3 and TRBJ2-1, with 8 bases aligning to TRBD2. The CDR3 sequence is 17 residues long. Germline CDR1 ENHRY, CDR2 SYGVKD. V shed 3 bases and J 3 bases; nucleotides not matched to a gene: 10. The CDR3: CAISDPSSGTSYNEQFF. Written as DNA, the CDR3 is TGTGCCATCAGTGATCCCTCTTCCGGGACTAGCTACAATGAGCAGTTCTTC.

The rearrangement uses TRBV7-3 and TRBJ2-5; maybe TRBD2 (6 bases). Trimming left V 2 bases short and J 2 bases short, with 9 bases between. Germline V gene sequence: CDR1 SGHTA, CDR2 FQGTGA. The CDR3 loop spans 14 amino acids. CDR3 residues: CASSLGGTQETQYF. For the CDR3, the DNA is TGTGCCAGCAGCTTAGGGGGGACTCAAGAGACCCAGTACTTC.

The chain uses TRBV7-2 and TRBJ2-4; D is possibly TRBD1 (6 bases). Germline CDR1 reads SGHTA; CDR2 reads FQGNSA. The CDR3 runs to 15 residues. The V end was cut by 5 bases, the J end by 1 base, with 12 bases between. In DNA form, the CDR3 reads TGTGCCAGCAGCCCTGCAGGGGTGGCCAAAAACATTCAGTACTTC. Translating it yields CASSPAGVAKNIQYF.

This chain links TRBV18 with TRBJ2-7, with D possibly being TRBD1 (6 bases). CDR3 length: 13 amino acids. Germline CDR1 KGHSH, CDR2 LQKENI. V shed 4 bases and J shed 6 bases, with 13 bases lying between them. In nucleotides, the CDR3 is TGTGCCAGCTCACGGGACCGGGACACCGAGCAGTACTTC. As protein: CASSRDRDTEQYF.

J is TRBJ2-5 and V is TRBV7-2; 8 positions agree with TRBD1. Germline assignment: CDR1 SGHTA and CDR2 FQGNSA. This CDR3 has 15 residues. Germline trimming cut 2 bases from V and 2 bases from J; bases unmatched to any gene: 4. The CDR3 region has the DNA TGTGCCAGCAGCTTAAGGACAGGGAGGCAAGAGACCCAGTACTTC. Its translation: CASSLRTGRQETQYF. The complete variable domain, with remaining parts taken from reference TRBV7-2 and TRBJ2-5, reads GAGVSQSPSNKVTEKGKDVELRCDPISGHTALYWYRQSLGQGLEFLIYFQGNSAPDKSGLPSDRFSAERTGGSVSTLTIQRTQQEDSAVYLCASSLRTGRQETQYFGPGTRLLVL.

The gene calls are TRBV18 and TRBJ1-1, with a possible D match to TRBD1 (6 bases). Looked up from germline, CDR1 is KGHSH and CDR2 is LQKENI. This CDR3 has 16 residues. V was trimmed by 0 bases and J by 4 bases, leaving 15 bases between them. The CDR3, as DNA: TGTGCCAGCTCACCACCTGGGGGGGCACGGGTCACTGAAGCTTTCTTT. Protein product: CASSPPGGARVTEAFF. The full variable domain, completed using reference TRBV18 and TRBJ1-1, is NAGVMQNPRHLVRRRGQEARLRCSPMKGHSHVYWYRQLPEEGLKFMVYLQKENIIDESGMPKERFSAEFPKEGPSILRIQQVVRGDSAAYFCASSPPGGARVTEAFFGQGTRLTVV.

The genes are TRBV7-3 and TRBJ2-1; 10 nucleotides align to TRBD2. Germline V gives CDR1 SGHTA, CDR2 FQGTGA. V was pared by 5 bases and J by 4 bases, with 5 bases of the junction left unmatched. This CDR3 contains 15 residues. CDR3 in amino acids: CASSSLAGAYNEQFF. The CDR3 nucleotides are TGTGCCAGCAGCAGTCTAGCGGGGGCTTACAATGAGCAGTTCTTC.

CDR3 nucleotide sequence: TGCGCCAGCAGCCTGCGGGGGGCCTACAATGAGCAGTTCTTC. Translation gives CASSLRGAYNEQFF. This chain joins TRBV4-1 and TRBJ2-1; 8 nucleotides align to TRBD2. Germline CDR1 MGHRA, CDR2 YSYEKL. The CDR3 extends over 14 amino acids. V was pared by 4 bases and J by 2 bases, with 1 base of the junction left unmatched.

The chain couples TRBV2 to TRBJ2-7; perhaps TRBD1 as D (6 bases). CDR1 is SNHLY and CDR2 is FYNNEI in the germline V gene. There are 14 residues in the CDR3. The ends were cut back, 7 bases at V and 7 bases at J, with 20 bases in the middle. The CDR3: CASKPGHKMDEQYF. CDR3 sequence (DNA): TGTGCCAGCAAACCGGGACATAAAATGGATGAGCAGTACTTC.

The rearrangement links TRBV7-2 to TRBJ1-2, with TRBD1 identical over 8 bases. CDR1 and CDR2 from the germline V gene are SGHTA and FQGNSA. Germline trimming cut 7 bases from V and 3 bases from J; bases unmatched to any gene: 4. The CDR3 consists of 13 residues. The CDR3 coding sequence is TGTGCCAGCAAGGACAGGGTTGACTATGGCTACACCTTC. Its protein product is CASKDRVDYGYTF.

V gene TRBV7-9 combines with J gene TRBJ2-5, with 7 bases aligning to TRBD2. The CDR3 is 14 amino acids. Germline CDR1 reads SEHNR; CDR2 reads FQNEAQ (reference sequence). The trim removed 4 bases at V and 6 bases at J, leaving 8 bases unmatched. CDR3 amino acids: CASSSGTTGKTQYF. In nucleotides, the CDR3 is TGTGCCAGCAGCTCCGGGACTACGGGGAAGACCCAGTACTTC.

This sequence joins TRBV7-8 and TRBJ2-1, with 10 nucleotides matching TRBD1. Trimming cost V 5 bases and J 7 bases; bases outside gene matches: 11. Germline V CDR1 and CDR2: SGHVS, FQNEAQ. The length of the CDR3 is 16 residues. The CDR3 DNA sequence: TGTGCCAGCAGCCCCCTGGACAGGGGGGATGGTAATGAGCAGTTCTTC. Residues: CASSPLDRGDGNEQFF.

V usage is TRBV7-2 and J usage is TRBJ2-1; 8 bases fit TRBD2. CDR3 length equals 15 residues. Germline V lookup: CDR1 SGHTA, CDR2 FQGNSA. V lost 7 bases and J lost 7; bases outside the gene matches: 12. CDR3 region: CASTAFGGGQNEQFF. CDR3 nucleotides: TGTGCCAGCACCGCTTTCGGGGGGGGTCAAAATGAGCAGTTCTTC.

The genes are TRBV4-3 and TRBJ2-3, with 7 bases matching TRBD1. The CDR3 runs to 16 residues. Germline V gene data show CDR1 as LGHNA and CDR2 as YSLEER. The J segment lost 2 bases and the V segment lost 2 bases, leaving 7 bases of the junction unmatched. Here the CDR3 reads CASSQNGDRDTDTQYF. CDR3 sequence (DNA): TGCGCCAGCAGCCAAAATGGGGACAGAGACACAGATACGCAGTATTTT.

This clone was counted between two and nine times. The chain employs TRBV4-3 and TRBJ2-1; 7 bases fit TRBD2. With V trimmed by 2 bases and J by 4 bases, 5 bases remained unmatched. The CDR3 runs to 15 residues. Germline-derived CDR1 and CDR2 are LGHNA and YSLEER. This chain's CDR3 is CASSQWKRGYNEQFF. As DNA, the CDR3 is TGCGCCAGCAGCCAATGGAAGCGGGGATACAATGAGCAGTTCTTC.

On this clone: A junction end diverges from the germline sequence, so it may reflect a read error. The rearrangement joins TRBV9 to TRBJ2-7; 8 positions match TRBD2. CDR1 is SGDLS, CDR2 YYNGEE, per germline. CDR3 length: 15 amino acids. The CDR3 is CANSVGAGGSYEQYF. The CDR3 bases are TGTGCCAACAGCGTAGGTGCGGGAGGTTCGTACGAGCAGTACTTC.

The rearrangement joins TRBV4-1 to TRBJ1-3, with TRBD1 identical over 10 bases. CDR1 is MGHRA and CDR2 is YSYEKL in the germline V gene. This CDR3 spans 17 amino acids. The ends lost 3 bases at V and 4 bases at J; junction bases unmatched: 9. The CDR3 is CASSHSKGQGRGNTIYF. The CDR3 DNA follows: TGCGCCAGCAGCCACTCGAAGGGACAGGGGCGGGGAAACACCATATATTTT.

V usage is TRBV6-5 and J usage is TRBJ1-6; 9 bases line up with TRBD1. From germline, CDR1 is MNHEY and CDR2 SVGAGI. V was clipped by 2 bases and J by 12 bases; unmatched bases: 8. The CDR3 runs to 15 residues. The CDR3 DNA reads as TGTGCCAGCAGTTACGCTGACAGGGGGGGCCGACCCCTCCACTTT. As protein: CASSYADRGGRPLHF.

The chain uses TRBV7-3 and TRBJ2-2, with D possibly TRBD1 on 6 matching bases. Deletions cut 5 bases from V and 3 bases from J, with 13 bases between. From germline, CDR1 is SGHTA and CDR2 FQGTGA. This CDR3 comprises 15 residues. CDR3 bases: TGTGCCAGCAGCCCAGACAGGCCCTACACCGGGGAGCTGTTTTTT. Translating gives CASSPDRPYTGELFF.

The CDR3: CATSRDKDRFTYEQYF. In nucleotides, the CDR3 is TGTGCCACCAGCAGAGATAAGGACAGATTTACCTACGAGCAGTACTTC. The V gene is TRBV15, the J gene TRBJ2-7, with D possibly matching TRBD1 (6 bases). The CDR3 is 16 amino acids. Trimming took off 0 bases at V and 2 bases at J, with 14 bases between the two ends. Germline V gene data show CDR1 as LNHNV and CDR2 as YYDKDF (reference sequence).

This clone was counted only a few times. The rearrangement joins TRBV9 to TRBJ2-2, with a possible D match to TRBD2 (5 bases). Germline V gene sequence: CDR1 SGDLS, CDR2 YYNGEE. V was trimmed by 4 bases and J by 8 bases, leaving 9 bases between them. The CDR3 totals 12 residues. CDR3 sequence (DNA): TGTGCCAGCAGCAGAGGCGGGGGGGAGCTGTTTTTT. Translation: CASSRGGGELFF.

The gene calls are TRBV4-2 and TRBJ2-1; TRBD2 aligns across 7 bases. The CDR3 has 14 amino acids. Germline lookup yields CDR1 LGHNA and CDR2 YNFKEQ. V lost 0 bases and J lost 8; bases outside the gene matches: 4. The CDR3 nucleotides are TGTGCCAGCAGCCAAGAGAGGACTAGTGATGAGCAGTTCTTC. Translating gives CASSQERTSDEQFF.

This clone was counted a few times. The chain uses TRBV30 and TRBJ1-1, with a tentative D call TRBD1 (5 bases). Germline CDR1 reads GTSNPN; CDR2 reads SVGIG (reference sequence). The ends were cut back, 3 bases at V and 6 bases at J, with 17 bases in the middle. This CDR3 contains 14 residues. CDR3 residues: CAWSLTVRAPEAFF. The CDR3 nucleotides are TGTGCCTGGAGCCTGACAGTTCGGGCGCCTGAAGCTTTCTTT.

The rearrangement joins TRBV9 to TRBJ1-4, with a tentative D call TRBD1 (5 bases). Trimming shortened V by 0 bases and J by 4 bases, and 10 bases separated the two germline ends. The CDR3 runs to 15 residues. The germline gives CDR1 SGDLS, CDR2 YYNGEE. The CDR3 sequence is CASSVGGTYNEKLFF. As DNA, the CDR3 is TGTGCCAGCAGCGTAGGCGGGACGTATAATGAAAAACTGTTTTTT.

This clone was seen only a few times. CDR3 coding DNA: TGTGCCAGCAGCTTAGGTGAGGGGCAGTACTTC. As protein: CASSLGEGQYF. The rearrangement links TRBV7-9 to TRBJ2-7, with D possibly TRBD2 on 5 matching bases. The germline V and J ends were trimmed by 1 base and 9 bases, with 7 bases remaining between them. Germline lookup yields CDR1 SEHNR and CDR2 FQNEAQ (reference sequence). The CDR3 runs to 11 residues.